These 9 T cell receptor beta chains were all obtained from the same sample, sequenced in a study of molecular identifiers for immune sequencing clone quantification (dated by TCRdb to 2017 to 2018). Libraries were made using PCR. For sequencing, a NextSeq 500 was employed. Using fastp at Q25 and MiXCR, TCRdb reprocessed the public reads and kept productive beta chains. Every CDR3 protein is listed once, alongside the most common genes and DNA of its rows. Here the sample has hundreds of thousands of distinct CDR3 sequences; around 25% occur a single time. The ten top clones hold 0.78% of the sample. Specimen: naive CD8+ T cells from blood, with Jurkat cell RNA spiked in. According to the study, the label for this sample's cell subset or site signals: FACS-sorted CD8+CD4-CCR7+CD45RA+ naive T cells. These receptors were taken from a human donor in good health. Some libraries in this study had Jurkat cell RNA spiked in.

On this clonotype itself: One base away lies a much larger clone, so this may be a sequencing read error. This chain links TRBV4-3 with TRBJ2-7, with D unresolved. CDR1 and CDR2 from the germline V gene are LGHNA and YSLEER. The CDR3 is made up of 13 amino acids. CDR3 loop: CASSQGHSYEPYF. The CDR3 region has the DNA TGCGCCAGCAGCCAAGGTCATAGCTACGAGCCGTACTTC.

This clonotype has at least ten counts. The chain is built from TRBV16 and TRBJ1-5, with 9 bases identical to TRBD1. The V segment lost 3 bases and the J segment 7 bases; nucleotides outside the gene matches: 4. This CDR3 has 14 amino acids. The germline V gene has CDR1 KGHSY and CDR2 FQNENV. The CDR3 reads CASSQRTGDQPQHF. The CDR3 region has the DNA TGTGCCAGCAGCCAGAGGACAGGGGACCAGCCCCAGCATTTT.

This clonotype has ten or more counts. The chain has TRBV4-3 and TRBJ2-7; D call uncertain. Germline values: CDR1 LGHNA, CDR2 YSLEER. The CDR3 totals 13 residues. Trimming pared 1 base from V and 4 bases from J, leaving 8 bases between. CDR3 DNA sequence: TGCGCCAGCAGCCAAGGGCAAGAGTACGAGCAGTACTTC. Encoded protein: CASSQGQEYEQYF.

As regards this clonotype: A much larger clone lies a single base off, so this may be a read error. The rearrangement joins TRBV29-1 to TRBJ2-2, with a tentative D call TRBD2 (5 bases). Germline-derived CDR1 and CDR2 are SQVTM and ANQGSEA. The CDR3 has 13 amino acids. The CDR3 nucleotides read TGCAGCGTGGTGGGCCTGAACACCGGGGAGCTGCTTTTT. It codes for CSVVGLNTGELLF.

This clonotype was observed a few times. This chain links TRBV5-1 with TRBJ2-1; D perhaps matches TRBD2 (6 bases). The CDR3 extends over 14 amino acids. The germline CDR1 and CDR2 sequences are SGHRS and YFSETQ. Trimming stripped 3 bases from V and 5 bases from J, with 12 bases between. In DNA form, the CDR3 reads TGCGCCAGCAGCTCCATCGGGAGTAACAATGAGCAGTTCTTC. This gives the protein CASSSIGSNNEQFF.

This clonotype was observed at least ten times. The chain has TRBV4-3 and TRBJ2-3; TRBD2 agrees at 8 bases. J was trimmed by 6 bases and V by 0 bases; bases with no gene match: 5. Germline V lookup: CDR1 LGHNA, CDR2 YSLEER. CDR3 length: 15 amino acids. The CDR3: CASSQDRAGEDTQYF. DNA of the CDR3: TGCGCCAGCAGCCAAGATAGAGCGGGAGAGGATACGCAGTATTTT.

In this sample, this clonotype turned up a few times. This may come from a read error, since a much larger clone is one base off. The gene calls are TRBV7-9 and TRBJ1-3, with a weak D call TRBD1 (5 bases). The length of the CDR3 is 16 residues. V dropped 4 bases and J dropped 0 bases, with 13 bases sitting between them. Per the germline V gene, CDR1 is SEHNR and CDR2 is FQNEAQ (reference sequence). CDR3 bases: TGTGCCAGCAGCTCGGGACTTTCGAGCTCTGGAAACACCATATATTTT. It yields the protein CASSSGLSSSGNTIYF.

This clonotype was counted a few times. The V and J genes are TRBV7-3 and TRBJ2-7, with 8 nucleotides matching TRBD1. The CDR3 loop spans 14 amino acids. With V trimmed by 0 bases and J by 2 bases, 0 bases remained unmatched. Germline V gene lookup returns CDR1 SGHTA and CDR2 FQGTGA. CDR3 in DNA: TGTGCCAGCAGCTTAACCAGGGGGCCCTACGAGCAGTACTTC. This translates into CASSLTRGPYEQYF.

The chain couples TRBV10-3 to TRBJ2-7, with 11 bases that match TRBD2. CDR3 length equals 14 residues. The ends lost 10 bases at V and 5 bases at J; junction bases unmatched: 10. The germline gives CDR1 ENHRY, CDR2 SYGVKD. Here the CDR3 DNA reads TGTGCCAGTACTAGCGGGAGTGCGAGGAACGAGCAGTACTTC. Protein product: CASTSGSARNEQYF.